The next 7 T cell receptor beta chains were all read from a single sample in a study of blood T cell repertoires in COVID-19 (dated by TCRdb to 2020 to 2021). The library was obtained by the immunoSEQ multiplex PCR assay. Held by TCRdb, this immuneACCESS table contains in-frame sequences only and omits some clones. Under half of the omission traces to an unresolved V gene where checked; the cause of the rest is unknown. This sample lists tens of thousands of clones; roughly 88% were detected once. Jointly, the top ten make up 9% of the sample. The specimen sequenced was peripheral blood. The receptors stem from a woman between 65 and 79 years old with acute or convalescent COVID-19.

V is TRBV19 and J is TRBJ2-1; 8 bases agree with TRBD2. Trimming removed 6 bases from V and 3 bases from J; junction bases left unmatched: 7. CDR1 and CDR2 (germline): LNHDA, SQIVND (reference sequence). The CDR3 totals 15 residues. The CDR3 DNA sequence: TGTGCCAGTAGGACCATAGCGGGAATCTACAATGAGCAGTTCTTC. This sequence encodes CASRTIAGIYNEQFF.

This clone has only a few counts. The chain joins TRBV6-5 to TRBJ2-5; TRBD2 aligns across 7 bases. Trimming took 5 bases from V and 5 from J; bases not matched to a gene: 8. The CDR3 is 14 amino acids. Germline V CDR1 and CDR2: MNHEY, SVGAGI. In DNA, the CDR3 is TGTGCCAGCAGTCCCACGGGGGGTAGGGAGACCCAGTACTTC. Protein: CASSPTGGRETQYF.

The chain is built from TRBV5-1 and TRBJ1-1, with a possible D match to TRBD1 (5 bases). The V end was cut by 0 bases, the J end by 5 bases, with 8 bases between. The CDR3 has 13 residues. The V gene's germline CDR1 is SGHRS and CDR2 YFSETQ. Here the CDR3 reads CASSLARDTEAFF. CDR3 DNA: TGCGCCAGCAGCTTGGCCAGGGATACTGAAGCTTTCTTT.

This chain uses TRBV29-1 with TRBJ2-3; a weak D match, TRBD1 (6 bases). V shed 4 bases and J shed 2 bases, with 13 bases lying between them. The CDR3 length is 14 residues. CDR1 and CDR2 from the germline V gene are SQVTM and ANQGSEA. DNA for the CDR3: TGCAGCGTTGCTCAGGGGAGTCTCACAGATACGCAGTATTTT. This codes for CSVAQGSLTDTQYF.

The chain has TRBV5-6 and TRBJ1-6; D may be TRBD1 (6 bases). Deletions cut 3 bases from V and 9 bases from J, with 16 bases between. The CDR3 totals 15 residues. The V gene's germline CDR1 is SGHDT and CDR2 YYEEEE. The CDR3 sequence: CASSSPGGISSPLHF. The CDR3 coding sequence is TGTGCCAGCAGCTCCCCTGGGGGCATCAGTTCACCCCTCCACTTT.

The V and J genes are TRBV7-2 and TRBJ1-1; D is uncertain. From germline, CDR1 is SGHTA and CDR2 FQGNSA. The CDR3 has 13 amino acids. V was shortened by 4 bases and J by 7 bases, with 13 bases between the two germline ends. DNA for the CDR3: TGTGCCAGCAGCTCCGGGTCAGTAAATGAAGCTTTCTTT. It yields the protein CASSSGSVNEAFF. Full variable domain (rest looked up from reference TRBV7-2 and TRBJ1-1): GAGVSQSPSNKVTEKGKDVELRCDPISGHTALYWYRQSLGQGLEFLIYFQGNSAPDKSGLPSDRFSAERTGGSVSTLTIQRTQQEDSAVYLCASSSGSVNEAFFGQGTRLTVV.

The J gene is TRBJ2-1, the V gene TRBV24-1, with no clear D. The germline gives CDR1 KGHDR, CDR2 SFDVKD. V was shortened by 9 bases and J by 0 bases, with 5 bases between the two germline ends. This CDR3 has 12 amino acids. The CDR3 spells CATGGSYNEQFF. The CDR3 DNA follows: TGTGCCACCGGCGGCTCCTACAATGAGCAGTTCTTC.